These 32 T cell receptor beta chains came from one sample sequenced in a study of response to subunit inactivated influenza vaccine. TCRdb called the RT-PCR reads again in MiXCR, with one record for every CDR3 protein. The repertoire includes approximately 680,000 distinct CDR3 sequences, 15% to 18% of them detected once, and around 10% sits in the top ten. Sequencing was performed on PBMCs from blood, taken 11 to 12 days after vaccination. The receptors were gathered from a man aged 50-59 years who received an inactivated influenza vaccine.

This clonotype was seen ten or more times. This sequence joins TRBV28 and TRBJ1-2; 10 bases are a match to TRBD1. Germline V gives CDR1 MDHEN, CDR2 SYDVKM. Trimming at V came to 4 bases and at J to 4 bases, leaving 12 bases not matched to a gene. The CDR3 runs to 17 residues. The CDR3 reads CASSSEATGGVGYGYTF. DNA of the CDR3: TGTGCCAGCAGTTCGGAGGCGACAGGGGGCGTTGGCTATGGCTACACCTTC.

This clonotype turned up a few times. The chain recombines TRBV6-4 with TRBJ1-1; D is unresolved. This CDR3 is 13 amino acids long. V was clipped by 1 base and J by 1 base, with 4 bases between them. CDR1 MRHNA and CDR2 SNTAGT come from the germline V gene. The CDR3 is CASSDWANTEAFF. CDR3 nucleotide sequence: TGTGCCAGCAGTGACTGGGCGAACACTGAAGCTTTCTTT.

This clonotype was counted a few times. The rearrangement joins TRBV7-2 to TRBJ2-7; 9 nucleotides match TRBD2. V lost 1 base, J lost 3 bases, and 10 bases stayed unmatched. The CDR3 contains 17 residues. Per germline, CDR1 SGHTA and CDR2 FQGNSA. The DNA for the CDR3 is TGTGCCAGCAGCTTAGTAGGAGGGACTAGCAGTTTCTACGAGCAGTACTTC. Protein sequence: CASSLVGGTSSFYEQYF. Full variable domain (rest looked up from reference TRBV7-2 and TRBJ2-7): GAGVSQSPSNKVTEKGKDVELRCDPISGHTALYWYRQSLGQGLEFLIYFQGNSAPDKSGLPSDRFSAERTGGSVSTLTIQRTQQEDSAVYLCASSLVGGTSSFYEQYFGPGTRLTVT.

This chain connects TRBV30 to TRBJ2-5; TRBD2 matches 7 bases. Germline lookup yields CDR1 GTSNPN and CDR2 SVGIG (reference sequence). The V and J ends lost 5 bases and 4 bases, in that order; junction bases with no gene match: 7. The CDR3 has 13 amino acids. The CDR3 region is CAWQTGGGETQYF. CDR3 coding DNA: TGTGCCTGGCAGACGGGGGGAGGAGAGACCCAGTACTTC.

This clonotype was found a few times. The V call is TRBV10-3, the J call TRBJ2-5, with 11 bases matching TRBD2. V gave up 3 bases and J gave up 6 bases; unmatched junction bases: 9. Germline CDR1 is ENHRY and CDR2 is SYGVKD. The CDR3 runs to 16 residues. This CDR3 is CAISEQRTSGQKTQYF. The CDR3 DNA reads as TGTGCCATCAGTGAACAGCGGACTAGCGGGCAAAAGACCCAGTACTTC.

The chain combines TRBV6-6 with TRBJ1-2; D remains unclear. Trimming took 3 bases from V and 1 from J, leaving 6 bases between them. The CDR3 length is 13 residues. CDR1 is MNHNY and CDR2 is SVGAGI in the germline V gene (reference sequence). The CDR3 nucleotides are TGTGCCAGCAGTTATGTCAGTAACTATGGCTACACCTTC. Protein sequence: CASSYVSNYGYTF.

This sequence joins TRBV15 and TRBJ2-2, with D perhaps TRBD1 (6 bases). CDR1 is LNHNV, CDR2 YYDKDF, per germline (reference sequence). CDR3 length: 15 residues. Trimming removed 4 bases at V and 1 base at J, with 10 bases between. Here the CDR3 reads CATSTWTENTGELFF. CDR3 nucleotide sequence: TGTGCCACCAGCACCTGGACAGAGAACACCGGGGAGCTGTTTTTT.

In its sample, this clonotype was seen many times. This chain uses TRBV28 with TRBJ1-2, with TRBD1 identical over 9 bases. The CDR3 extends over 15 amino acids. V shed 4 bases and J 3 bases; nucleotides not matched to a gene: 6. CDR1 is MDHEN and CDR2 is SYDVKM in the germline V gene. The CDR3 sequence is CASSSGTGYDYGYTF. DNA of the CDR3: TGTGCCAGCAGTTCCGGGACAGGGTATGACTATGGCTACACCTTC.

This clonotype was seen a few times. The V call is TRBV7-2, the J call TRBJ2-5; 8 nucleotides line up with TRBD1. The CDR3 runs 16 residues. The V gene's germline CDR1 is SGHTA and CDR2 FQGNSA. J was trimmed by 5 bases and V by 1 base; bases with no gene match: 9. CDR3 bases: TGTGCCAGCAGCTTAGGTTACAGGGGGAAGATCGAGACCCAGTACTTC. Translated: CASSLGYRGKIETQYF.

The rearrangement joins TRBV7-9 to TRBJ1-1; D gene unclear. Trimming left V 5 bases short and J 0 bases short, with 13 bases between. Germline CDR1 is SEHNR and CDR2 is FQNEAQ (reference sequence). The CDR3 contains 15 residues. As DNA, the CDR3 is TGTGCCAGCAGCCCGAGGGCGGCTTTGAACACTGAAGCTTTCTTT. It codes for CASSPRAALNTEAFF.

This clonotype was counted between two and nine times. This chain joins TRBV15 and TRBJ1-1; a weak D match, TRBD1 (5 bases). Between the trimmed V and J ends, which lost 4 bases and 4 bases, there was a span of 13 bases. The V gene's germline CDR1 is LNHNV and CDR2 YYDKDF (reference sequence). CDR3 length: 14 residues. The CDR3 protein is CATSTRSGGTEAFF. The CDR3 region has the DNA TGTGCCACCAGCACCCGCTCGGGGGGCACTGAAGCTTTCTTT.

A few counts support this clonotype. V usage is TRBV7-8 and J usage is TRBJ1-1; possibly TRBD1 for D (6 bases). Trimming took off 5 bases at V and 0 bases at J, with 16 bases between the two ends. In germline, CDR1 is SGHVS, CDR2 FQNEAQ. The CDR3 covers 16 residues. This CDR3 reads CASSPRGQHMNTEAFF. CDR3 DNA sequence: TGTGCCAGCAGCCCAAGAGGACAGCACATGAACACTGAAGCTTTCTTT.

The chain recombines TRBV11-2 with TRBJ2-5; 7 bases match TRBD2. After removal of 5 bases from V and 2 bases from J, the junction contained 5 bases not matched to a gene. Germline values: CDR1 SGHAT, CDR2 FQNNGV. The CDR3 runs to 14 residues. The CDR3: CASSRPGGQETQYF. CDR3 DNA sequence: TGTGCCAGCAGCCGCCCGGGAGGACAAGAGACCCAGTACTTC.

This clonotype was counted a few times. V gene TRBV9 combines with J gene TRBJ1-5, with a weak D call TRBD1 (6 bases). Germline V gene sequence: CDR1 SGDLS, CDR2 YYNGEE. The CDR3 covers 13 residues. Trimming removed 5 bases from V and 6 bases from J, with 12 bases in between. The CDR3 region is CASSKTGSQPQHF. CDR3 nucleotide sequence: TGTGCCAGCAGTAAAACAGGGAGTCAGCCCCAGCATTTT.

This clonotype was picked up a small number of times. V is TRBV7-8 and J is TRBJ2-1; D possibly corresponds to TRBD2 (6 bases). The CDR3 is made up of 18 amino acids. Trimming cost V 1 base and J 0 bases, with 16 bases left between them. From germline, CDR1 is SGHVS and CDR2 FQNEAQ. CDR3 DNA sequence: TGTGCCAGCAGCTTAGAGGGCGGGCGGGGAAGCTCCTACAATGAGCAGTTCTTC. The encoded protein is CASSLEGGRGSSYNEQFF.

There are a few counts of this clonotype. The genes are TRBV5-5 and TRBJ2-2; D gene ambiguous. Germline V gene sequence: CDR1 SGHKS, CDR2 YYEKEE (reference sequence). V was pared by 6 bases and J by 1 base, with 10 bases between. The CDR3 consists of 14 residues. The CDR3 is CASILRQNTGELFF. The DNA of the CDR3 is TGTGCCAGCATCCTAAGACAGAACACCGGGGAGCTGTTTTTT.

The rearrangement joins TRBV20-1 to TRBJ1-5, with 8 bases aligning to TRBD1. This CDR3 has 14 residues. The germline CDR1 and CDR2 sequences are DFQATT and SNEGSKA (reference sequence). J was trimmed by 1 base and V by 6 bases; bases with no gene match: 5. The CDR3 sequence: CSAQTGASNQPQHF. CDR3 coding DNA: TGCAGTGCGCAGACAGGGGCGAGCAATCAGCCCCAGCATTTT.

The chain recombines TRBV19 with TRBJ1-1, with TRBD1 matching 9 bases. This CDR3 is 15 amino acids long. V lost 3 bases to trimming and J lost 4 bases; unmatched junction nucleotides: 6. Germline-derived CDR1 and CDR2 are LNHDA and SQIVND (reference sequence). The CDR3 sequence is CASSMGQGGSTEAFF. In DNA form, the CDR3 reads TGTGCCAGTAGTATGGGACAGGGAGGGAGCACTGAAGCTTTCTTT.

The table lists this clonotype with many counts. The gene calls are TRBV10-3 and TRBJ2-3; 9 nucleotides align to TRBD1. V was pared by 5 bases and J by 1 base, with 10 bases of the junction left unmatched. The CDR3 loop spans 17 amino acids. CDR1 and CDR2 from the germline V gene are ENHRY and SYGVKD. CDR3 amino acids: CAISRPGQGIGTDTQYF. Written as DNA, the CDR3 is TGTGCCATCAGTCGACCGGGACAGGGTATTGGCACAGATACGCAGTATTTT.

The chain couples TRBV12-3 or TRBV12-4 to TRBJ2-3; weak D call: TRBD1 (5 bases). With 6 bases removed from V and 4 bases from J, the gap between germline ends came to 26 bases. CDR3 size: 18 residues. The CDR3 reads CASSNTPRQFTGPDTQYF. The CDR3 region has the DNA TGTGCCAGCAGCAACACCCCCCGACAGTTTACTGGCCCAGATACGCAGTATTTT.

The V and J genes are TRBV18 and TRBJ2-5, with D tentatively TRBD1 (5 bases). Deletions cut 0 bases from V and 9 bases from J, with 14 bases between. The CDR3 sequence is 14 residues long. Germline values: CDR1 KGHSH, CDR2 LQKENI. The CDR3 reads CASSPPETVEAQYF. CDR3 bases: TGTGCCAGCTCACCACCGGAGACAGTTGAAGCCCAGTACTTC.

The V and J genes are TRBV5-1 and TRBJ2-3, with 8 bases aligning to TRBD2. This CDR3 is 15 amino acids long. Germline CDR1 reads SGHRS; CDR2 reads YFSETQ. The CDR3 sequence: CAASTSGENTDTQYF. CDR3 DNA sequence: TGCGCTGCATCTACTAGCGGTGAGAACACAGATACGCAGTATTTT.

The rearrangement links TRBV7-2 to TRBJ2-5, with D unresolved. Trimming removed 0 bases from V and 5 bases from J, with 10 bases in between. The CDR3 has 14 amino acids. Germline CDR1 is SGHTA and CDR2 is FQGNSA. The CDR3 here is CASSLAGILETQYF. CDR3 DNA sequence: TGTGCCAGCAGCTTAGCGGGCATTTTGGAGACCCAGTACTTC.

The V call is TRBV6-1, the J call TRBJ2-6, with 8 positions matching TRBD1. The germline CDR1 and CDR2 sequences are MNHNS and SASEGT. The V and J ends lost 5 bases and 4 bases, in that order; junction bases with no gene match: 16. This CDR3 is built from 19 residues. The CDR3 is CASSRYDRGPVGGANVLTF. In nucleotides, the CDR3 is TGTGCCAGCAGTCGCTACGACAGGGGCCCCGTTGGGGGGGCCAACGTCCTGACTTTC.

The chain joins TRBV6-2 or TRBV6-3 to TRBJ2-7; 7 positions match TRBD1. Trimming took 6 bases from V and 2 from J; bases not matched to a gene: 10. Germline V CDR1 and CDR2: MNHEY, SVGEGT. The CDR3 covers 15 residues. The CDR3, as DNA: TGTGCCAGCAGCAAGACAGGGAGTCCCCCCTACGAGCAGTACTTC. Translated, it gives CASSKTGSPPYEQYF.

As DNA, the CDR3 is TGTGCCAGCAGTGATGGGAGGACAGGGCTCTCGGAGCAGTACTTC. Its protein is CASSDGRTGLSEQYF. This chain links TRBV6-1 with TRBJ2-7; 8 positions agree with TRBD1. CDR3 length equals 15 residues. CDR1 MNHNS and CDR2 SASEGT come from the germline V gene. After removal of 3 bases from V and 7 bases from J, the junction contained 11 bases not matched to a gene.

This clonotype was picked up a small number of times. V gene TRBV28 combines with J gene TRBJ2-7; maybe TRBD1 (6 bases). V was shortened by 5 bases and J by 4 bases, with 21 bases between the two germline ends. The germline gives CDR1 MDHEN, CDR2 SYDVKM. This CDR3 is 16 amino acids long. DNA of the CDR3: TGTGCCAGCAGTCTACCCCTGGTACAGGGAGCGTACGAGCAGTACTTC. As protein: CASSLPLVQGAYEQYF.

The chain has TRBV28 and TRBJ1-6; D unresolved. Germline assignment: CDR1 MDHEN and CDR2 SYDVKM. This CDR3 region has 14 residues. Trimming shortened V by 5 bases and J by 10 bases, and 15 bases separated the two germline ends. This CDR3 is CASSPRWEGSPLHF. The CDR3, as DNA: TGTGCCAGCAGTCCGCGGTGGGAAGGGTCACCCCTCCACTTT. Full variable domain (outside the CDR3, taken from reference TRBV28 and TRBJ1-6): DVKVTQSSRYLVKRTGEKVFLECVQDMDHENMFWYRQDPGLGLRLIYFSYDVKMKEKGDIPEGYSVSREKKERFSLILESASTNQTSMYLCASSPRWEGSPLHFGNGTRLTVT.

The CDR3: CASSLAGGIDEQFF. In DNA, the CDR3 is TGTGCCAGCAGCTTAGCGGGAGGGATTGATGAGCAGTTCTTC. The chain is built from TRBV7-3 and TRBJ2-1; 9 bases are a match to TRBD2. V trimming: 2 bases; J trimming: 8 bases; junction bases outside the gene matches: 4. The CDR3 extends over 14 amino acids. CDR1 and CDR2 from the germline V gene are SGHTA and FQGTGA.

This sequence joins TRBV12-3 or TRBV12-4 and TRBJ2-7; D might be TRBD2 (5 bases). Between the trimmed V and J ends, which lost 7 bases and 1 base, there was a span of 11 bases. This CDR3 is 13 amino acids long. This CDR3 reads CASNAPGSYEQYF. For the CDR3, the DNA is TGTGCCAGCAACGCCCCGGGGTCCTACGAGCAGTACTTC.

This clonotype was picked up many times. The rearrangement links TRBV3-1 to TRBJ2-7; D perhaps matches TRBD1 (5 bases). The CDR3 contains 14 residues. V gave up 4 bases and J gave up 2 bases, with 12 bases separating them. The V gene's germline CDR1 is LGHDT and CDR2 YNNKEL (reference sequence). The CDR3 DNA reads TGTGCCAGCAGCCCCAGGGTCACCCCCTACGAGCAGTACTTC. Translated, it gives CASSPRVTPYEQYF.

The CDR3 here is CASTRGGFPYEQYF. The CDR3 DNA follows: TGTGCCAGCACCCGGGGAGGTTTTCCCTACGAGCAGTACTTC. The chain couples TRBV28 to TRBJ2-7; the D gene is possibly TRBD2 (6 bases). Germline-derived CDR1 and CDR2 are MDHEN and SYDVKM. This CDR3 has 14 residues. V was shortened by 7 bases and J by 2 bases, with 15 bases between the two germline ends.